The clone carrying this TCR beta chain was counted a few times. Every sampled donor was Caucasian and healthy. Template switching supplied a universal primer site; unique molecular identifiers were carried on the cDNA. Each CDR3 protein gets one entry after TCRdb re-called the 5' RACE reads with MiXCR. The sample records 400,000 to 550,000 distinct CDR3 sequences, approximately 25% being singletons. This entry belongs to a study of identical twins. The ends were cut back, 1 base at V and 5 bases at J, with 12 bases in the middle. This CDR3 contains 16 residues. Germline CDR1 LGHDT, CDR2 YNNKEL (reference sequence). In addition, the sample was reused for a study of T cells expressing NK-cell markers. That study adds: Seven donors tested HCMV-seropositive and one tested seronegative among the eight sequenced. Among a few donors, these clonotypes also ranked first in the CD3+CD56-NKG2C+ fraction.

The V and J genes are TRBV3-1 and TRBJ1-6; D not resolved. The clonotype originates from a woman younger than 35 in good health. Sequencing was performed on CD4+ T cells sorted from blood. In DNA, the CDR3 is TGTGCCAGCAGCCAAGGTCATCTCATCAATAATTCACCCCTCCACTTT. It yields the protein CASSQGHLINNSPLHF.